Sequencing of this T cell receptor (beta chain) was carried out in a study of T cells in localized non-small cell lung cancer (dated by TCRdb to 2018 to 2020). General notes on the study: Comparing tumors with uninvolved tumor-adjacent lungs, the study looked at the T cell repertoires of around 250 patients with early-stage NSCLC. The cohort consisted of under 300 treatment-naive NSCLC patients whose localized lung tumors had been resected. Of the NSCLC patients, fewer than 150 were male and approximately 110 were female, and the mean age was about 69 years. Beyond this particular receptor, the publication reports: Because the study design was exploratory, TCR variables were selected using unadjusted p-values without false-discovery rate correction. Because multi-region sequencing of the tumors was not done, intratumor heterogeneity could not be ruled out. Of the top 100 tumor clones, a median of about 53 were detected in paired uninvolved adjacent lung; about 26 were also among that lung's top 100. Uninvolved tumor-adjacent lung showed the highest T cell clonality, higher than tumor, which suggests more focused antigenic responses in the uninvolved tumor-adjacent lung. Longer overall survival was associated with higher T cell density in blood, whereas shorter survival was associated with higher clonality in adjacent lung.

This clone has just a few counts. Its antigen is not yet known. Base qualities were left out, and no much larger clone turns up one base away. At diagnosis, peripheral blood, uninvolved tumor-adjacent lung and tumor were collected and were preserved as a mix of fresh-frozen and FFPE material. For TCR repertoire profiling, blood samples were analyzed in the form of peripheral blood mononuclear cells. The immunoSEQ Assay was used to sequence TCR beta CDR3 regions from DNA. For the original study's pipeline: To compute T cell density, TCR beta template counts were normalized to usable DNA, which was estimated by amplifying housekeeping genes. Richness was estimated using the preseqR package, with extrapolation to 400,000 templates for PBMC samples and to 120,000 templates for tissue samples. Clonality was calculated as one minus Pielou's evenness. To identify tissue-enriched TCRs, differential abundance testing was run on productive amino-acid clonotypes with a minimum total count of 5 and an alpha of 0.1. The Jaccard Index and the Morisita Overlap Index were used to quantify repertoire overlap between compartments. TCR beta CDR3s were clustered by GLIPH together with public tetramer-defined viral CDR3s, and at least three viral sequences plus V-gene enrichment were required for viral motifs. The clones in this table, taken by TCRdb from immuneACCESS, are in-frame only. Not every clone is retained; where verified, under half of the shortfall comes from an unresolved V gene, and the cause of the rest is unknown. V and J calls and clone size come straight from that table; D and trimming were deduced from the DNA. The sample includes 35,000 to 45,000 clones, with 75% to 85% observed a single time. Together, the top ten hold around a third of the sample.

The CDR3 runs 12 residues from the cysteine to the phenylalanine. This entry keeps only the CDR3 DNA: 36 bases, framed from base 1. V and J lose 0 bases and 4 bases, and a span of 3 bases separates them. The germline V gene provides CDR1 SGDLS and CDR2 YYNGEE. The input for sequencing was PBMCs, taken before any cancer treatment. The chain was built from TRBV9 and TRBJ2-3; the D gene is not confidently resolved. This TCR came from a woman aged 35-70 years with stage II squamous cell lung carcinoma. The CDR3 protein is CASSVGADTQYF. The nucleotides are TGTGCCAGCAGCGTAGGCGCAGATACGCAGTATTTT.